These 4 T cell receptor beta chains originate from one sample sequenced in a study of control samples from healthy donors and cancer patients. Generated by immunoSEQ multiplex PCR, the TCRdb table keeps only in-frame clones and is missing some. The repertoire holds more than 85,000 clones, with approximately 84% as singletons. The sequenced sample was PBMCs. Receptors were obtained from a man between 70 and 80 years old with lung cancer.

This clone was counted once. The chain employs TRBV6-6 and TRBJ1-1; D not certain. CDR1 and CDR2 from the germline V gene are MNHNY and SVGAGI (reference sequence). This CDR3 has 14 residues. The germline V and J ends were trimmed by 5 bases and 1 base, with 11 bases remaining between them. The CDR3 protein is CASSAPLENTEAFF. The CDR3 nucleotides read TGTGCCAGCAGTGCGCCCCTAGAGAACACTGAAGCTTTCTTT.

The V call is TRBV18, the J call TRBJ2-2; 7 nucleotides align to TRBD1. This CDR3 comprises 15 residues. Germline CDR1 KGHSH, CDR2 LQKENI. J was trimmed by 6 bases and V by 1 base; bases with no gene match: 5. The CDR3 reads CASSPQQGFPGELFF. For the CDR3, the DNA is TGTGCCAGCTCACCACAACAGGGGTTCCCCGGGGAGCTGTTTTTT.

This clone was detected only a few times. Compared with germline, one end of the junction differs, possibly owing to a read error. The chain links TRBV7-7 to TRBJ2-3; D remains unclear. The CDR3 consists of 13 residues. CDR1 and CDR2 from the germline V gene are SSHAT and FNYEAQ (reference sequence). The CDR3 protein is CASSKDIPDTQYF. Written as DNA, the CDR3 is TGTGCTAGCAGCAAAGACATACCAGATACGCAGTATTTT.

The chain carries TRBV27 and TRBJ2-7; D not certain. CDR3 length equals 13 residues. Germline CDR1 is MNHEY and CDR2 is SMNVEV (reference sequence). Trimming removed 5 bases from V and 3 bases from J, with 11 bases in between. CDR3 loop: CASSRPPLYEQYF. The CDR3 DNA reads TGTGCCAGCAGTAGACCCCCCCTCTACGAGCAGTACTTC.